The 24 T cell receptor beta chains presented below share a single source sample, sequenced in a study of PD-L1 blockade in urothelial cancer. The time point is: peripheral blood 6 weeks after treatment start. Sequencing was performed with immunoSEQ multiplex PCR; in TCRdb, only in-frame clones are kept and a portion is missing. Altogether roughly 50,000 clones are present, 70% to 90% being singletons, with the ten largest covering 8.8%. This specimen was PBMCs, taken around atezolizumab (anti-PD-L1) treatment. The receptor source for this set is a man aged 65 to 79 with urothelial cancer.

This clone was detected many times. The chain joins TRBV19 to TRBJ1-5, with unresolved D. The CDR3 length is 13 residues. Germline lookup yields CDR1 LNHDA and CDR2 SQIVND (reference sequence). V lost 3 bases and J lost 11, with 14 bases in between. DNA of the CDR3: TGTGCCAGTAGTATGGAACGGGGAAAGGCCCAGCATTTT. This sequence encodes CASSMERGKAQHF.

The chain links TRBV5-5 to TRBJ1-4, with a weak D call TRBD1 (6 bases). V was shortened by 2 bases and J by 8 bases, with 16 bases between the two germline ends. CDR1 and CDR2 from the germline V gene are SGHKS and YYEKEE (reference sequence). The CDR3 covers 15 residues. The CDR3 reads CASSFAIQGNEKLFF. CDR3 nucleotides: TGTGCCAGCAGCTTCGCCATACAGGGTAACGAAAAACTGTTTTTT.

The gene calls are TRBV28 and TRBJ1-5; the D gene is possibly TRBD1 (5 bases). V shed 8 bases and J shed 2 bases, with 13 bases lying between them. Germline V gene data show CDR1 as MDHEN and CDR2 as SYDVKM. CDR3 length: 14 amino acids. The CDR3 is CASGSGEGNQPQHF. CDR3 nucleotide sequence: TGTGCCAGCGGGTCGGGGGAAGGCAATCAGCCCCAGCATTTT.

The rearrangement uses TRBV20-1 and TRBJ1-1; D is unresolved. This CDR3 spans 10 amino acids. CDR1 DFQATT and CDR2 SNEGSKA come from the germline V gene (reference sequence). The CDR3 bases are TGCATCGGGGAAAGGGCTGAAGCTTTCTTT. Its translation is CIGERAEAFF.

The V gene is TRBV7-3, the J gene TRBJ2-5; D might be TRBD2 (6 bases). Germline V CDR1 and CDR2: SGHTA, FQGTGA. The CDR3 is 16 residues long. V lost 1 base to trimming and J lost 1 base, with 13 bases between them. The CDR3 region has the DNA TGTGCCAGCAGCTTAAACGGAGGGGACGGCCAAGAGACCCAGTACTTC. Its translation is CASSLNGGDGQETQYF.

V gene TRBV6-1 combines with J gene TRBJ2-7; TRBD1 is a possible D gene (5 bases). CDR1 is MNHNS, CDR2 SASEGT, per germline. The CDR3 runs 14 residues. Deletions cut 0 bases from V and 2 bases from J, with 8 bases between. CDR3 region: CASSEATAAYEQYF. The CDR3 nucleotides read TGTGCCAGCAGTGAAGCGACAGCCGCCTACGAGCAGTACTTC.

The rearrangement links TRBV27 to TRBJ2-6, with 8 bases matching TRBD1. In germline, CDR1 is MNHEY, CDR2 SMNVEV (reference sequence). The CDR3 is 13 residues long. J was trimmed by 6 bases and V by 6 bases; bases with no gene match: 1. CDR3 amino acids: CASRDRVANVLTF. Here the CDR3 DNA reads TGTGCCAGCAGGGACAGGGTGGCCAACGTCCTGACTTTC.

CDR3 nucleotide sequence: TGTGCCAGCAGTATTGGGCCCGGGGATACCTACGAGCAGTACTTC. It specifies CASSIGPGDTYEQYF. The V and J genes are TRBV7-3 and TRBJ2-7; D is possibly TRBD2 (5 bases). The V and J ends lost 6 bases and 2 bases respectively, with 17 bases between them. CDR3 size: 15 residues. Per germline, CDR1 SGHTA and CDR2 FQGTGA.

In DNA, the CDR3 is TGCGCCAGCAGCTTAACCCCTAGCGGGAGTCTGGAAGAGACCCAGTACTTC. Protein sequence: CASSLTPSGSLEETQYF. The rearrangement links TRBV5-1 to TRBJ2-5, with TRBD2 matching 10 bases. The germline V gene has CDR1 SGHRS and CDR2 YFSETQ. Germline trimming cut 2 bases from V and 3 bases from J; bases unmatched to any gene: 10. This CDR3 has 17 amino acids.

J is TRBJ2-3 and V is TRBV9; possibly TRBD1 for D (6 bases). Trimming took 6 bases from V and 5 from J, leaving 13 bases between them. Germline V CDR1 and CDR2: SGDLS, YYNGEE. The CDR3 sequence is 13 residues long. The CDR3 sequence is CASTVEQGDTQYF. The CDR3 DNA reads as TGTGCCAGCACCGTGGAACAGGGAGATACGCAGTATTTT.

J is TRBJ2-5 and V is TRBV6-5, with a possible D match to TRBD1 (5 bases). Germline CDR1 MNHEY, CDR2 SVGAGI. The CDR3 has 14 residues. Trimming pared 8 bases from V and 2 bases from J, leaving 15 bases between. The DNA for the CDR3 is TGTGCCAGCCGCCTGCAGGGCCCGCAAGAGACCCAGTACTTC. It is translated as CASRLQGPQETQYF.

This sequence joins TRBV11-1 and TRBJ1-1, with 11 bases matching TRBD1. CDR3 length: 13 residues. Germline V gene data show CDR1 as SGHAT and CDR2 as FQDESV (reference sequence). The J segment lost 4 bases and the V segment lost 8 bases, leaving 3 bases of the junction unmatched. CDR3 amino acids: CASGTGGSTEAFF. Here the CDR3 DNA reads TGTGCCAGCGGGACAGGGGGTTCCACTGAAGCTTTCTTT.

V usage is TRBV28 and J usage is TRBJ1-2; D gene uncertain. Per germline, CDR1 MDHEN and CDR2 SYDVKM. This CDR3 has 13 residues. With 3 bases removed from V and 2 bases from J, the gap between germline ends came to 7 bases. The DNA of the CDR3 is TGTGCCAGCAGTTTGGGCGAGAACTATGGCTACACCTTC. Translation: CASSLGENYGYTF.

The genes are TRBV9 and TRBJ2-4, with 7 bases aligning to TRBD2. The CDR3 length is 17 residues. Germline loops: CDR1 SGDLS, CDR2 YYNGEE. V shed 4 bases, J shed 2 bases, and the junction held 12 bases outside the gene matches. In DNA, the CDR3 is TGTGCCAGCAGCCCATCCTCTGGGGGGGGGTCCAAAAACATTCAGTACTTC. Amino acid sequence: CASSPSSGGGSKNIQYF.

The chain uses TRBV28 and TRBJ2-5; 8 bases are shared with TRBD2. This CDR3 has 16 residues. V gave up 3 bases and J gave up 3 bases; unmatched junction bases: 9. Germline V CDR1 and CDR2: MDHEN, SYDVKM. The CDR3 reads CASSLAGGATEETQYF. The CDR3 DNA is TGTGCCAGCAGTTTGGCGGGAGGCGCGACAGAAGAGACCCAGTACTTC.

J is TRBJ2-7 and V is TRBV9; TRBD1 aligns across 10 bases. Looked up from germline, CDR1 is SGDLS and CDR2 is YYNGEE. V was clipped by 3 bases and J by 3 bases; unmatched bases: 12. The length of the CDR3 is 17 residues. In DNA, the CDR3 is TGTGCCAGCAGCGCAGGGGTCCCGGGACAGGGGATCTACGAGCAGTACTTC. Protein sequence: CASSAGVPGQGIYEQYF.

The chain links TRBV30 to TRBJ1-5; D unresolved. Germline-derived CDR1 and CDR2 are GTSNPN and SVGIG (reference sequence). This CDR3 has 14 residues. The ends were cut back, 0 bases at V and 0 bases at J, with 6 bases in the middle. Here the CDR3 reads CAWSVINSNQPQHF. The CDR3, as DNA: TGTGCCTGGAGTGTAATTAATAGCAATCAGCCCCAGCATTTT.

V gene TRBV6-5 combines with J gene TRBJ1-2; D is perhaps TRBD1 (6 bases). Germline V gene lookup returns CDR1 MNHEY and CDR2 SVGAGI. Deletions cut 2 bases from V and 5 bases from J, with 12 bases between. This CDR3 is 14 amino acids long. The CDR3 loop reads CASSYGRGAYGYTF. As DNA, the CDR3 is TGTGCCAGCAGTTACGGCAGGGGTGCATATGGCTACACCTTC.

This clone was seen more than once but under ten times. The chain employs TRBV19 and TRBJ1-3, with TRBD1 matching over 7 bases. The germline CDR1 and CDR2 sequences are LNHDA and SQIVND (reference sequence). Trimming removed 6 bases from V and 4 bases from J; junction bases left unmatched: 6. The CDR3 runs to 14 residues. This CDR3 reads CASRVTGLGNTIYF. CDR3 bases: TGTGCCAGTAGAGTGACAGGGCTCGGAAACACCATATATTTT.

The V call is TRBV11-2, the J call TRBJ2-7, with D possibly matching TRBD2 (6 bases). The V gene lost 6 bases and the J gene lost 5 bases, with 14 bases spanning the gap. Germline assignment: CDR1 SGHAT and CDR2 FQNNGV. The CDR3 runs to 13 residues. The CDR3 DNA sequence: TGTGCCAGCAGGCCATTGGGGAGGCACGAGCAGTACTTC. Residues: CASRPLGRHEQYF.

The V and J genes are TRBV19 and TRBJ2-7, with TRBD1 matching over 7 bases. Per the germline V gene, CDR1 is LNHDA and CDR2 is SQIVND (reference sequence). The CDR3 contains 15 residues. Trimming at V came to 1 base and at J to 2 bases, leaving 5 bases not matched to a gene. The CDR3 spells CASSIGGTDPYEQYF. In nucleotides, the CDR3 is TGTGCCAGTAGTATAGGGGGGACAGATCCCTACGAGCAGTACTTC. The full variable domain, completed using reference TRBV19 and TRBJ2-7, is DGGITQSPKYLFRKEGQNVTLSCEQNLNHDAMYWYRQDPGQGLRLIYYSQIVNDFQKGDIAEGYSVSREKKESFPLTVTSAQKNPTAFYLCASSIGGTDPYEQYFGPGTRLTVT.

The J gene is TRBJ2-1, the V gene TRBV27, with 7 bases aligning to TRBD2. Germline V gene sequence: CDR1 MNHEY, CDR2 SMNVEV (reference sequence). J gave up 1 base and V 4 bases, and 16 bases lay outside the gene matches. CDR3 size: 19 residues. In DNA, the CDR3 is TGTGCCAGCAGTTCGGGAGCGGGACCAGCTGAAATATCCTACAATGAGCAGTTCTTC. Protein: CASSSGAGPAEISYNEQFF.

This clone was recorded only once. V and J are TRBV28 and TRBJ1-2; a weak D match, TRBD1 (6 bases). CDR3 length: 14 amino acids. The ends were cut back, 4 bases at V and 5 bases at J, with 14 bases in the middle. CDR1 MDHEN and CDR2 SYDVKM come from the germline V gene. CDR3 in amino acids: CASSSSTGPYGYTF. The DNA of the CDR3 is TGTGCCAGCAGTTCCTCGACAGGCCCTTATGGCTACACCTTC.

The rearrangement uses TRBV28 and TRBJ2-3; TRBD2 matches 12 bases. Unmatched junction bases numbered 9, after V lost 2 bases and J lost 0 bases. The germline CDR1 and CDR2 sequences are MDHEN and SYDVKM. This CDR3 has 19 residues. CDR3 sequence (DNA): TGTGCCAGCAGTTTAATGCTGGCTAGCGGGAGGGCGAGCACAGATACGCAGTATTTT. Protein product: CASSLMLASGRASTDTQYF.